Sequencing of this TCR beta chain was carried out in a study of blood T cell repertoires in COVID-19. About the research overall: COVID-19 samples collected from the United States, Italy and Spain covered acute and convalescent phases. The analysed material was cDNA or gDNA that came from T cells, B-cell-depleted T cells, or PBMCs.

In the original analysis: Amplification with reference gene primers provided the estimates of nucleated cell counts. The table came from immunoSEQ multiplex PCR; TCRdb's copy has only in-frame clones and leaves some out. That table is the source of V, J and clone size, and D and trimming were worked out from the DNA. The repertoire holds some 180,000 clones, with almost 90% as singletons. V lost 5 bases to trimming and J lost 4 bases, with 10 bases between them. Germline V gene lookup returns CDR1 SGHRS and CDR2 YFSETQ. The CDR3 totals 13 residues. Sequencing was done on a sample of peripheral blood. The sequence was obtained from a man over 45 with acute or convalescent COVID-19. This chain joins TRBV5-1 and TRBJ2-1, with no clear D. The CDR3 nucleotides read TGCGCCAGCAGTTATGACGGGTACAATGAGCAGTTCTTC. Its protein product is CASSYDGYNEQFF.